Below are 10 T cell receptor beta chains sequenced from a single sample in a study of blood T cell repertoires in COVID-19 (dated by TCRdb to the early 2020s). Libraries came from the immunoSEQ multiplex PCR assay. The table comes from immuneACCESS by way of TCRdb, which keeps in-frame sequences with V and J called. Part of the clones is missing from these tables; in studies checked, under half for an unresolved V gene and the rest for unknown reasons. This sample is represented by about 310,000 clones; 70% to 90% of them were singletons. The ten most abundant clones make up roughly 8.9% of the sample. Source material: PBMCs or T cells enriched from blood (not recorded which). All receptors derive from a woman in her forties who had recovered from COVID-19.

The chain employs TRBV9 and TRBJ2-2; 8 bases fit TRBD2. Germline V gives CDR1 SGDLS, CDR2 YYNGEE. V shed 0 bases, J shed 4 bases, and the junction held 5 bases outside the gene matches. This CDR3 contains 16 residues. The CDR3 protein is CASSVAQREFTGELFF. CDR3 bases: TGTGCCAGCAGCGTAGCCCAGCGGGAGTTCACCGGGGAGCTGTTTTTT.

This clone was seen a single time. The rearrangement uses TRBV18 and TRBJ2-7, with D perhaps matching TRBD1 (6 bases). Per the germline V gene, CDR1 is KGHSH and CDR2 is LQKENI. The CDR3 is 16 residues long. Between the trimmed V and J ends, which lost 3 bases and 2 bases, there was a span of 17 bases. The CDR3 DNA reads TGTGCCAGCTCACCTTCCGACAGGCCCAATCCCTACGAGCAGTACTTC. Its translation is CASSPSDRPNPYEQYF. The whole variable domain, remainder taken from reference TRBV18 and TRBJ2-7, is NAGVMQNPRHLVRRRGQEARLRCSPMKGHSHVYWYRQLPEEGLKFMVYLQKENIIDESGMPKERFSAEFPKEGPSILRIQQVVRGDSAAYFCASSPSDRPNPYEQYFGPGTRLTVT.

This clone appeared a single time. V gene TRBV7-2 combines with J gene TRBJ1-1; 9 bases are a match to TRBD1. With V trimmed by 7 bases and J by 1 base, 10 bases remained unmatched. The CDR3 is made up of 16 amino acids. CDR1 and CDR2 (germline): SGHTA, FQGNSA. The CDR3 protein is CASTPDRGGRNTEAFF. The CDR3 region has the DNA TGTGCCAGCACCCCGGACAGGGGTGGGAGGAACACTGAAGCTTTCTTT.

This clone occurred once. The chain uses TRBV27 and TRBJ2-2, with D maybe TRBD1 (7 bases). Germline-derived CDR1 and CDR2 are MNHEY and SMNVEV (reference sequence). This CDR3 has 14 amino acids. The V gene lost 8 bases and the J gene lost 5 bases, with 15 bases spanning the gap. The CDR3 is CASLRQGGTGELFF. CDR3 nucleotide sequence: TGTGCCAGCTTACGACAGGGAGGAACCGGGGAGCTGTTTTTT.

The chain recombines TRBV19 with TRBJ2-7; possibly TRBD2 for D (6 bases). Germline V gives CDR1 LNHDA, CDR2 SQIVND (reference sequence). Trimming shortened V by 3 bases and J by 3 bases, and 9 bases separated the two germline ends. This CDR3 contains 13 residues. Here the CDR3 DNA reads TGTGCCAGTAGTATCGAGGGAGGCTACGAGCAGTACTTC. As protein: CASSIEGGYEQYF.

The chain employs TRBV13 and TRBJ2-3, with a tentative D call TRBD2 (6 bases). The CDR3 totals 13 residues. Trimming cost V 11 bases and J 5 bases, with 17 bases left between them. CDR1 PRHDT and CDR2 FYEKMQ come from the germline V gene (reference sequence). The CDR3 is CAVAGLDGDTQYF. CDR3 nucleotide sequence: TGTGCCGTCGCGGGGCTAGACGGAGATACGCAGTATTTT.

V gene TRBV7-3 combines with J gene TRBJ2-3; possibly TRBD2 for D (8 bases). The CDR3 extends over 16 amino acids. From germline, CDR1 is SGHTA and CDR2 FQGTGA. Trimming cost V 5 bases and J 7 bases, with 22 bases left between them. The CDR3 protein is CASSQGDRVAGNTQYF. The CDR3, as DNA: TGTGCCAGCAGCCAGGGGGACAGAGTAGCGGGGAATACGCAGTATTTT.

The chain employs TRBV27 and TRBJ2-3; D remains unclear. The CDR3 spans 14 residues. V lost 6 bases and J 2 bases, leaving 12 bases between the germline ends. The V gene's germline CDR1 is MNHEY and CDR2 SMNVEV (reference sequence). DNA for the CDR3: TGTGCCAGCAGCCCGACTGTTATCACAGATACGCAGTATTTT. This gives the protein CASSPTVITDTQYF.

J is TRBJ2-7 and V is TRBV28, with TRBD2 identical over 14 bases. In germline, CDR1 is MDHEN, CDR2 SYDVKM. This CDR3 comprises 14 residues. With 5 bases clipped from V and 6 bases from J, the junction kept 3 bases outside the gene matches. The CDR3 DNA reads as TGTGCCAGCAGTCGACTAGCGGGGGGGCGCGAGCAGTACTTC. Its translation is CASSRLAGGREQYF.

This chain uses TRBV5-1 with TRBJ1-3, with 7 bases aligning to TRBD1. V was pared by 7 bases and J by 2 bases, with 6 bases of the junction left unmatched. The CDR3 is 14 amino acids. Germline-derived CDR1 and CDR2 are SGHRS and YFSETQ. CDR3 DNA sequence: TGCGCCAGCGGGATTGGGACAGCTGGAAACACCATATATTTT. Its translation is CASGIGTAGNTIYF.